This section outlines one T cell receptor (beta chain) sequence together with its context. Its antigen specificity is not known. Base qualities were left out, and no much larger clone turns up one base away. The trim is 1 base for V and 2 bases for J, with a gap of 14 bases between the germline ends. CDR3 length: 16 amino acids, cysteine to phenylalanine. The only DNA kept is the CDR3, 48 bases in frame from the first base. CDR1 and CDR2 are read off the germline V gene as MGHRA and YSYEKL. The High Capacity cDNA Reverse Transcription Kit was used to reverse transcribe all of the isolated RNA, meaning that expressed TCRB transcripts were what got sequenced. Stem cell-like memory T cell samples underwent survey-depth immunoSEQ sequencing, averaging roughly 1 million total reads per sample. After sorted cells were lysed in RLT buffer, RNA was extracted with DNase-treated RNeasy Micro or Mini kits, with the choice depending on cell number. Each cell subset was processed separately to prevent cross-contamination, with patient and healthy donor samples processed together. The immunoSEQ multiplex PCR was used to amplify TCRB sequences from cDNA, generating 87-bp fragments that spanned the CDR3 region. The amplicons were sequenced using the Illumina HiSeq platform. Concerning the study's data processing: PCR bias was computationally corrected using synthetic template baselines, reads within Hamming distance 2 were collapsed, and singletons that could not be merged were discarded. By aligning reads against IMGT, V, D and J genes, CDR3 length, and insertions or deletions at six rearrangement sites were assigned. Within each subset, clonotype counts were normalized to sorted cell number, after which true diversity and Gini coefficients were computed with the tcR R package. The overlap coefficient, calculated on TCRB nucleotide sequences, was used to quantify repertoire sharing. In its TCRdb copy, this immuneACCESS table keeps in-frame sequences only and misses some clones. Where compared with another copy, unresolved V genes explain less than half of these, and the others have no known cause. V and J calls and clone size are those listed in that table; D and trimming were worked out from the DNA. The sample table shows around 99,000 clones, and roughly 40% are seen once. The ten biggest clones cover 0.065% of the sample.

A single peripheral blood draw of 90 to 150 mL on average was collected from each donor into heparinised tubes. A BD FACSAria II was used to sort naive, central memory, regulatory and stem cell-like memory CD4+ T cells with a panel that included CD45RO, CCR7, CD25, CD127, CD95 and CD27. A purity above 95% was achieved for all sorted populations. PBMCs were separated immediately by Lymphoprep density gradient centrifugation and were stained directly, without being cultured. So that batch effects would be minimized, each experiment stained and sorted samples in pairs, pairing one healthy donor with one patient. These data are taken from a study of beta chain features in type 1 diabetes (dated by TCRdb to 2016 to 2019). Regarding the research as a whole: Patients and healthy donors did not differ in mean age, gender distribution, total cell number or subset yield. The study compared TCRB repertoires of sorted circulating CD4+ T cell subsets between recently diagnosed type 1 diabetes patients and matched healthy donors. Naive and central memory subsets were obtained from all 28 donors, but regulatory and stem cell-like memory subsets were isolated from only 8 patients and about eight healthy donors. Across all samples, roughly 110,000,000 sorted cells were examined, and cell number per subset correlated strongly with RNA yield.

Beyond this particular receptor, the publication reports: PCR may preferentially amplify shorter templates, but because patient and control samples were amplified and corrected together, any resulting skew would affect both groups equally. A moderate but significant shortening of TCRB CDR3 length was observed in type 1 diabetes patients in all four CD4+ subsets. Sequencing cDNA rather than genomic DNA could over-represent highly expressing activated cells, although activation and CD3 levels did not differ between groups. Because the HLA sub-analyses included only small numbers of individuals, any influence of HLA type on TCRB rearrangement was left unresolved. Naive, central memory and regulatory TCRB repertoires appeared more similar among patients than among healthy donors. Fewer insertions and more nucleotide deletions at VDJ recombination sites were observed in patients with type 1 diabetes, implying thymic rearrangement abnormalities.

This chain is built from TRBV4-1 and TRBJ1-2, with TRBD1 perhaps the D gene, on 6 matching bases. Sequencing was done on a sample of stem cell memory CD4+ T cells from blood. The cell subset or site label of this sample denotes: stem cell-like memory CD4+ T cells. The origin of this receptor is a woman younger than 35 in good health. The CDR3 region has the sequence CASSQVRDTSNYGYTF. The sequence in DNA is TGCGCCAGCAGCCAAGTCAGGGACACCTCCAACTATGGCTACACCTTC.